Listed here are 15 T cell receptor beta chains from one sample, sequenced in a study of blood T cell repertoires in COVID-19. TCRdb's copy holds only in-frame clones and misses some; the assay was immunoSEQ multiplex PCR. This sample has about 150,000 clones; about 86% occur once, and the top ten carry approximately 9.1%. Source material: peripheral blood. The receptors derive from a woman aged 60-75 years with active or convalescent COVID-19.

V gene TRBV6-2 or TRBV6-3 combines with J gene TRBJ1-2, with D perhaps matching TRBD1 (5 bases). With 8 bases removed from V and 5 bases from J, the gap between germline ends came to 15 bases. The germline gives CDR1 MNHEY, CDR2 SVGEGT. The CDR3 is made up of 13 amino acids. CDR3 nucleotides: TGTGCCAGCTGTTTACCCCCAGGGTATGGCTACACCTTC. This gives the protein CASCLPPGYGYTF.

The chain joins TRBV25-1 to TRBJ1-3, with D maybe TRBD1 (6 bases). The V and J ends lost 3 bases and 0 bases respectively, with 9 bases between them. Germline V gene sequence: CDR1 MGHDK, CDR2 SYGVNS. The CDR3 length is 15 residues. The CDR3 protein is CASSEGRGSGNTIYF. CDR3 DNA: TGTGCCAGCAGTGAGGGCAGGGGCTCTGGAAACACCATATATTTT.

This sequence joins TRBV4-3 and TRBJ2-7, with 9 bases aligning to TRBD2. This CDR3 has 16 amino acids. With 1 base clipped from V and 4 bases from J, the junction kept 8 bases outside the gene matches. Germline V gene sequence: CDR1 LGHNA, CDR2 YSLEER. CDR3 protein: CASSQGLAEGGYEQYF. In DNA, the CDR3 is TGCGCCAGCAGCCAAGGACTAGCGGAGGGGGGGTACGAGCAGTACTTC.

This chain joins TRBV2 and TRBJ1-1, with unresolved D. CDR3 size: 13 residues. V lost 8 bases and J 3 bases, leaving 13 bases between the germline ends. From germline, CDR1 is SNHLY and CDR2 FYNNEI. CDR3 DNA: TGTGCCAGCCAGAGGCAAATGGACACTGAAGCTTTCTTT. It codes for CASQRQMDTEAFF.

This rearrangement joins TRBV27 to TRBJ2-2; D is perhaps TRBD2 (6 bases). CDR3 size: 17 residues. Trimming took 5 bases from V and 0 from J, leaving 16 bases between them. Germline CDR1 MNHEY, CDR2 SMNVEV (reference sequence). For the CDR3, the DNA is TGTGCCAGCAGTCTCGACCCGGGACTTACGAACACCGGGGAGCTGTTTTTT. Protein product: CASSLDPGLTNTGELFF.

J is TRBJ2-5 and V is TRBV27; TRBD2 matches at 7 bases. This CDR3 comprises 15 residues. The germline CDR1 and CDR2 sequences are MNHEY and SMNVEV (reference sequence). The V segment lost 8 bases and the J segment 0 bases; nucleotides outside the gene matches: 9. The DNA for the CDR3 is TGTGCCAGCTCACCCCTCGGGGGGTACCAAGAGACCCAGTACTTC. Encoded protein: CASSPLGGYQETQYF.

The count of this clone is one. The chain joins TRBV4-3 to TRBJ2-3, with 7 nucleotides matching TRBD2. Germline CDR1 reads LGHNA; CDR2 reads YSLEER. The trim removed 2 bases at V and 0 bases at J, leaving 11 bases unmatched. The CDR3 is made up of 18 amino acids. CDR3 DNA sequence: TGCGCCAGCAGCCAAATCCAGGCTAGCGGCTCTAGCACAGATACGCAGTATTTT. Its protein is CASSQIQASGSSTDTQYF.

The rearrangement uses TRBV5-5 and TRBJ2-3, with D unclear. Germline V gives CDR1 SGHKS, CDR2 YYEKEE (reference sequence). V was shortened by 0 bases and J by 0 bases, with 5 bases between the two germline ends. The CDR3 consists of 14 residues. CDR3 residues: CASSLATSTDTQYF. Written as DNA, the CDR3 is TGTGCCAGCAGCTTGGCTACTAGCACAGATACGCAGTATTTT.

V gene TRBV7-9 combines with J gene TRBJ2-3; 7 nucleotides agree with TRBD1. The length of the CDR3 is 16 residues. The trim removed 5 bases at V and 2 bases at J, leaving 10 bases unmatched. Germline V CDR1 and CDR2: SEHNR, FQNEAQ (reference sequence). CDR3 region: CASSPPPTGITDTQYF. For the CDR3, the DNA is TGTGCCAGCAGCCCCCCCCCGACAGGGATCACAGATACGCAGTATTTT.

Points on this clone: One end of the junction varies from germline; a read error may be responsible. J is TRBJ1-1 and V is TRBV5-8; D gene ambiguous. The CDR3 is 11 residues long. CDR1 SGHTS and CDR2 YDEGEE come from the germline V gene. CDR3 residues: CASSLNSEAFF. The CDR3, as DNA: TGTGCCAGCAGCTTGAACAGTGAAGCTTTCTTT.

This chain connects TRBV19 to TRBJ2-5, with TRBD2 matching over 10 bases. V lost 8 bases and J lost 6; bases outside the gene matches: 12. Germline V gene sequence: CDR1 LNHDA, CDR2 SQIVND (reference sequence). This CDR3 has 15 amino acids. CDR3 nucleotides: TGTGCCAGTCAATCAAGCGGGGGGGCCTCAAAGACCCAGTACTTC. The encoded protein is CASQSSGGASKTQYF.

Here the CDR3 reads CASSRRGLREQFF. The CDR3 coding sequence is TGTGCCAGCAGCCGGCGGGGCCTGCGTGAGCAGTTCTTC. The chain uses TRBV5-4 and TRBJ2-1; D might be TRBD2 (6 bases). The CDR3 totals 13 residues. Trimming shortened V by 4 bases and J by 9 bases, and 14 bases separated the two germline ends. Germline V gene lookup returns CDR1 SGHNT and CDR2 YYREEE (reference sequence).

This clone was detected only a few times. This sequence joins TRBV28 and TRBJ1-1; D may be TRBD1 (5 bases). This CDR3 contains 14 residues. Deletions cut 6 bases from V and 9 bases from J, with 20 bases between. The germline V gene has CDR1 MDHEN and CDR2 SYDVKM. CDR3 in amino acids: CASSRSGTDSKAFF. The DNA of the CDR3 is TGTGCCAGCAGCCGATCCGGGACTGATTCAAAAGCTTTCTTT.

The genes are TRBV3-1 (or the pseudogene TRBV3-2) and TRBJ1-1; D is possibly TRBD1 (5 bases). Germline values: CDR1 LGHDT, CDR2 YNNKEL (reference sequence). The V end lost 1 base, the J end lost 4 bases, and 19 bases lay between the germline ends. The CDR3 loop spans 17 amino acids. This chain's CDR3 is CASSQVGGRTGGTEAFF. CDR3 nucleotide sequence: TGTGCCAGCAGCCAAGTGGGGGGGAGGACGGGTGGCACTGAAGCTTTCTTT.

This sequence joins TRBV5-1 and TRBJ1-6, with a tentative D call TRBD1 (5 bases). The CDR3 is 16 residues long. Looked up from germline, CDR1 is SGHRS and CDR2 is YFSETQ. Trimming removed 2 bases from V and 7 bases from J, with 16 bases in between. CDR3 sequence reads: CASSLPHGGTNSPLHF. The CDR3 bases are TGCGCCAGCAGCTTACCCCATGGGGGGACCAATTCACCCCTCCACTTT.